Below are 32 T cell receptor beta chains sequenced from a single sample in a study of response to subunit inactivated influenza vaccine (dated by TCRdb to the late 2010s). The method was RT-PCR. TCRdb names Illumina HiSeq 2500 as the instrument used. TCRdb trimmed public reads at Q25 via fastp, called clones via MiXCR and kept in-frame beta chains. Rows matching on CDR3 protein sequence are summarized as one entry with the most common DNA and genes. The sample has around 650,000 distinct CDR3 sequences on record, 15% to 17% of them singletons. The ten most abundant clones make up around a tenth of the sample. Source: PBMCs from blood, taken 12 days after vaccination. The receptors were sampled from a man in his fifties or sixties who received an inactivated influenza vaccine. Donor details come from another sample of the same person, matched by shared clones.

The chain uses TRBV7-2 and TRBJ2-5; 7 bases are a match to TRBD2. This CDR3 region has 15 residues. Germline trimming cut 2 bases from V and 5 bases from J; bases unmatched to any gene: 8. From germline, CDR1 is SGHTA and CDR2 FQGNSA. The CDR3 nucleotides read TGTGCCAGCAGCTTACGACTGGGAGGGGCGGAGACCCAGTACTTC. Translation gives CASSLRLGGAETQYF.

This clonotype appeared a few times. In nucleotides, the CDR3 is TGTGCCAGCAGCCAAGAGGGACTACAAGAGACCCAGTACTTC. It encodes CASSQEGLQETQYF. The rearrangement uses TRBV4-2 and TRBJ2-5, with 7 positions matching TRBD2. Trimming took 0 bases from V and 2 from J; bases not matched to a gene: 0. The CDR3 is made up of 14 amino acids. Germline CDR1 LGHNA, CDR2 YNFKEQ.

This clonotype was recorded a few times. The chain couples TRBV6-2 or TRBV6-3 to TRBJ2-2; D could derive from TRBD1 or TRBD2 (5 bases each). The germline CDR1 and CDR2 sequences are MNHEY and SVGEGT. The CDR3 length is 16 residues. V was shortened by 0 bases and J by 3 bases, with 11 bases between the two germline ends. The CDR3 spells CASSYSGGSYTGELFF. DNA for the CDR3: TGTGCCAGCAGTTACTCTGGGGGAAGTTACACCGGGGAGCTGTTTTTT.

With respect to this clonotype: An end of the junction does not agree with germline; a read error may underlie this. The rearrangement uses TRBV5-1 and TRBJ2-3; 8 bases align to TRBD2. Per germline, CDR1 SGHRS and CDR2 YFSETQ. This CDR3 comprises 16 residues. As DNA, the CDR3 is TGCGCCAGCAGCTTGGGCAGCGGGAGAGGTATAGATATGCAGTATTTT. As protein: CASSLGSGRGIDMQYF.

The chain combines TRBV20-1 with TRBJ1-2; D not certain. This CDR3 contains 13 residues. V was trimmed by 4 bases and J by 2 bases, leaving 11 bases between them. Germline V gene sequence: CDR1 DFQATT, CDR2 SNEGSKA (reference sequence). The CDR3 nucleotides read TGCAGTGCTATAAATCCAGCCAACTATGGCTACACCTTC. Amino acid sequence: CSAINPANYGYTF.

This clonotype was seen at least ten times. The rearrangement links TRBV12-3 or TRBV12-4 to TRBJ2-1; 11 bases map to TRBD1. The CDR3 spans 14 residues. V was pared by 5 bases and J by 9 bases, with 6 bases of the junction left unmatched. CDR3 nucleotide sequence: TGTGCCAGCAGTCGCGGGACAGGGGGGGCTGAGCAGTTCTTC. As protein: CASSRGTGGAEQFF.

There are a few counts of this clonotype. The rearrangement links TRBV10-1 to TRBJ2-1; 10 nucleotides agree with TRBD2. CDR1 is WNHNN and CDR2 is SYGVQD in the germline V gene (reference sequence). This CDR3 contains 17 residues. Unmatched junction bases numbered 11, after V lost 2 bases and J lost 7 bases. CDR3: CASSEAVAGGGLNEQFF. CDR3 DNA sequence: TGCGCCAGCAGTGAGGCGGTAGCGGGGGGAGGTTTGAATGAGCAGTTCTTC.

This chain connects TRBV7-6 to TRBJ2-7; D perhaps matches TRBD2 (6 bases). The CDR3 is 14 amino acids. Trimming removed 3 bases from V and 5 bases from J, with 14 bases in between. Germline CDR1 reads SGHVS; CDR2 reads FNYEAQ. The CDR3, as DNA: TGTGCCAGCAGCTTGCGGGGAAACGATGACGAGCAGTACTTC. Translating gives CASSLRGNDDEQYF. Variable domain in full (rest from reference TRBV7-6 and TRBJ2-7): GAGVSQSPRYKVTKRGQDVALRCDPISGHVSLYWYRQALGQGPEFLTYFNYEAQQDKSGLPNDRFSAERPEGSISTLTIQRTEQRDSAMYRCASSLRGNDDEQYFGPGTRLTVT.

This clonotype turned up a few times. The J gene is TRBJ2-3, the V gene TRBV9; no clear D gene. Germline V gene lookup returns CDR1 SGDLS and CDR2 YYNGEE. The length of the CDR3 is 14 residues. Trimming removed 1 base from V and 2 bases from J, with 8 bases in between. For the CDR3, the DNA is TGTGCCAGCAGCGTAAAGGGATTCACAGATACGCAGTATTTT. It specifies CASSVKGFTDTQYF.

This clonotype appeared many times. The chain carries TRBV9 and TRBJ2-5; TRBD1 aligns across 7 bases. Germline assignment: CDR1 SGDLS and CDR2 YYNGEE. This CDR3 region has 14 residues. With 4 bases clipped from V and 1 base from J, the junction kept 4 bases outside the gene matches. The CDR3 spells CASSTGTVQETQYF. Here the CDR3 DNA reads TGTGCCAGCAGCACTGGGACAGTCCAAGAGACCCAGTACTTC.

This rearrangement joins TRBV4-2 to TRBJ2-6, with D unclear. The germline V and J ends were trimmed by 1 base and 0 bases, with 7 bases remaining between them. This CDR3 spans 16 amino acids. Per the germline V gene, CDR1 is LGHNA and CDR2 is YNFKEQ. CDR3 loop: CASSQGGPSGANVLTF. In DNA form, the CDR3 reads TGTGCCAGCAGCCAAGGGGGTCCCTCTGGGGCCAACGTCCTGACTTTC.

The rearrangement links TRBV5-1 to TRBJ2-5, with 8 bases that match TRBD2. The CDR3 totals 16 residues. V lost 0 bases to trimming and J lost 2 bases; unmatched junction nucleotides: 6. Germline V gene sequence: CDR1 SGHRS, CDR2 YFSETQ. The CDR3 DNA follows: TGCGCCAGCAGCTTGGGAGCGGGGGCCCTACAAGAGACCCAGTACTTC. Translation: CASSLGAGALQETQYF.

The gene calls are TRBV19 and TRBJ1-5; D remains unclear. This CDR3 is 14 amino acids long. The germline gives CDR1 LNHDA, CDR2 SQIVND (reference sequence). The V end was cut by 3 bases, the J end by 6 bases, with 12 bases between. Here the CDR3 DNA reads TGTGCCAGTAGTATTAATTTGCGGGGTCAGCCCCAGCATTTT. Its translation is CASSINLRGQPQHF.

Ten or more counts support this clonotype. The V gene is TRBV12-3 or TRBV12-4, the J gene TRBJ2-3; D call uncertain. This CDR3 comprises 16 residues. V lost 6 bases, J lost 4 bases, and 20 bases lay in between. The DNA of the CDR3 is TGTGCCAGCAGCGGAGAGATGGGTATTTCCCCAGATACGCAGTATTTT. This gives the protein CASSGEMGISPDTQYF.

This clonotype was counted only a few times. CDR3 sequence (DNA): TGTGCCAGCCGAGAGGGGGATTTTAGCACAGATACGCAGTATTTT. Encoded protein: CASREGDFSTDTQYF. The chain couples TRBV9 to TRBJ2-3; possible D gene TRBD1, 6 bases. Trimming stripped 7 bases from V and 0 bases from J, with 15 bases between. The CDR3 totals 15 residues. Per the germline V gene, CDR1 is SGDLS and CDR2 is YYNGEE.

The V and J genes are TRBV7-2 and TRBJ2-1; D unclear. Per germline, CDR1 SGHTA and CDR2 FQGNSA. V dropped 10 bases and J dropped 9 bases, with 10 bases sitting between them. The CDR3 spans 10 residues. The CDR3, as DNA: TGTGCCACTGTCCGTGGTGAGCAGTTCTTC. Translated, it gives CATVRGEQFF.

This clonotype showed up just once. This sequence joins TRBV21-1 and TRBJ2-5; no check of the table's D call, TRBD1, against the DNA was made. TRBV21-1 is a documented pseudogene. This CDR3 spans 16 amino acids. The CDR3 region has the DNA TGTGCCAGCAGCCGAAGGAGGGACAGGGGAGGAAAGACCCAGTACTTC. As protein: CASSRRRDRGGKTQYF.

V usage is TRBV4-3 and J usage is TRBJ2-3; 9 bases align to TRBD1. V was clipped by 4 bases and J by 3 bases; unmatched bases: 8. Germline V gene data show CDR1 as LGHNA and CDR2 as YSLEER. CDR3 length: 16 residues. CDR3: CASSLRWGQGTDTQYF. The DNA of the CDR3 is TGCGCCAGCAGCCTAAGATGGGGACAGGGAACAGATACGCAGTATTTT.

This clonotype appeared a few times. The V call is TRBV6-1, the J call TRBJ2-3; D possibly corresponds to TRBD2 (6 bases). The V gene's germline CDR1 is MNHNS and CDR2 SASEGT. With 6 bases removed from V and 1 base from J, the gap between germline ends came to 11 bases. The CDR3 covers 14 residues. The CDR3 nucleotides are TGTGCCAGCAGGGACCCGGGGGGCACAGATACGCAGTATTTT. It encodes CASRDPGGTDTQYF.

The V and J genes are TRBV5-1 and TRBJ2-3, with D perhaps TRBD2 (6 bases). The CDR3 is 15 residues long. CDR1 is SGHRS and CDR2 is YFSETQ in the germline V gene. Trimming removed 0 bases from V and 0 bases from J, with 8 bases in between. The CDR3 spells CASSLGTTSTDTQYF. CDR3 nucleotide sequence: TGCGCCAGCAGCTTGGGGACTACTAGCACAGATACGCAGTATTTT. The whole variable domain, filled in from reference TRBV5-1 and TRBJ2-3, reads KAGVTQTPRYLIKTRGQQVTLSCSPISGHRSVSWYQQTPGQGLQFLFEYFSETQRNKGNFPGRFSGRQFSNSRSEMNVSTLELGDSALYLCASSLGTTSTDTQYFGPGTRLTVL.

A few counts support this clonotype. The chain joins TRBV6-1 to TRBJ1-2, with D maybe TRBD1 (6 bases). The length of the CDR3 is 15 residues. The germline gives CDR1 MNHNS, CDR2 SASEGT. V was shortened by 6 bases and J by 2 bases, with 16 bases between the two germline ends. The CDR3 here is CASSSQGPGNYGYTF. CDR3 in DNA: TGTGCCAGCAGCTCCCAGGGGCCGGGAAACTATGGCTACACCTTC.

The chain uses TRBV24-1 and TRBJ2-5; 12 bases match TRBD2. The CDR3 contains 16 residues. In germline, CDR1 is KGHDR, CDR2 SFDVKD. With 3 bases clipped from V and 5 bases from J, the junction kept 6 bases outside the gene matches. CDR3 DNA: TGTGCCACCAGTGATAAAACTAGCGGGAGGACGGAGACCCAGTACTTC. Amino acid sequence: CATSDKTSGRTETQYF.

In this sample, this clonotype turned up a few times. The chain combines TRBV20-1 with TRBJ1-2, with D possibly TRBD1 on 5 matching bases. The CDR3 spans 12 residues. V shed 2 bases and J shed 8 bases, with 12 bases lying between them. Germline V gene lookup returns CDR1 DFQATT and CDR2 SNEGSKA (reference sequence). DNA of the CDR3: TGCAGTGCTAGACAGGGAACGGGCGGCTACACCTTC. Its translation: CSARQGTGGYTF.

This clonotype has just a few counts. The chain has TRBV11-2 and TRBJ2-7; no definite D call. Trimming shortened V by 5 bases and J by 8 bases, and 19 bases separated the two germline ends. The CDR3 is 14 residues long. In germline, CDR1 is SGHAT, CDR2 FQNNGV. The CDR3 nucleotides read TGTGCCAGCAGCACTCACATTCTAGAGGTTCAGCAGTACTTC. This sequence encodes CASSTHILEVQQYF.

This clonotype was picked up many times. V usage is TRBV19 and J usage is TRBJ2-7, with a weak D call TRBD2 (6 bases). V was shortened by 4 bases and J by 5 bases, with 12 bases between the two germline ends. The CDR3 loop spans 13 amino acids. Per germline, CDR1 LNHDA and CDR2 SQIVND (reference sequence). The CDR3 nucleotides read TGTGCCAGTAGTAGAGGAGGGAAAAACGAGCAGTACTTC. This sequence encodes CASSRGGKNEQYF.

This clonotype has just a few counts. The V gene is TRBV5-1, the J gene TRBJ1-1, with D unresolved. Germline values: CDR1 SGHRS, CDR2 YFSETQ. The V and J ends lost 4 bases and 3 bases respectively, with 16 bases between them. The CDR3 runs to 15 residues. CDR3 sequence: CASSPSIGRDTEAFF. The CDR3 DNA reads TGCGCCAGCAGCCCCTCCATTGGGAGGGACACTGAAGCTTTCTTT. Full variable domain (missing parts from reference TRBV5-1 and TRBJ1-1): KAGVTQTPRYLIKTRGQQVTLSCSPISGHRSVSWYQQTPGQGLQFLFEYFSETQRNKGNFPGRFSGRQFSNSRSEMNVSTLELGDSALYLCASSPSIGRDTEAFFGQGTRLTVV.

This clonotype was seen ten or more times. The chain employs TRBV6-2 or TRBV6-3 and TRBJ1-1; perhaps TRBD1 as D (5 bases). Germline V CDR1 and CDR2: MNHEY, SVGEGT. V was pared by 5 bases and J by 4 bases, with 11 bases between. The CDR3 is 13 amino acids. CDR3 coding DNA: TGTGCCAGCAGTGCGATAAGGGGCACTGAAGCTTTCTTT. Translation: CASSAIRGTEAFF.

A few counts support this clonotype. A read error may produce the germline difference seen at one junction end. The chain links TRBV5-6 to TRBJ2-7, with D possibly being TRBD1 (7 bases). This CDR3 comprises 13 residues. Germline V lookup: CDR1 SGHDT, CDR2 YYEEEE. The CDR3 DNA sequence: TGTGCCAGCAGCTGGGGGGACCGGGACAGAAAAAACTTC. It specifies CASSWGDRDRKNF.

In this sample, this clonotype turned up a few times. CDR3 nucleotides: TGTGCCAGCACCCCGGGATCTTCTAACTATGGCTACACCTTC. Translation: CASTPGSSNYGYTF. The V gene is TRBV12-3 or TRBV12-4, the J gene TRBJ1-2; D ambiguous. This CDR3 has 14 amino acids. V was cut by 7 bases and J by 0 bases, with 12 bases left in between.

This clonotype was observed a handful of times. The gene calls are TRBV6-2 or TRBV6-3 and TRBJ2-7; D perhaps matches TRBD1 (6 bases). The CDR3 consists of 12 residues. CDR1 and CDR2 from the germline V gene are MNHEY and SVGEGT. Trimming shortened V by 5 bases and J by 7 bases, and 12 bases separated the two germline ends. The CDR3 reads CASSPSGAEQYF. Written as DNA, the CDR3 is TGTGCCAGCAGTCCCTCAGGGGCGGAGCAGTACTTC.

Ten or more counts support this clonotype. V usage is TRBV28 and J usage is TRBJ1-2; D ambiguous. The CDR3 consists of 12 residues. CDR1 and CDR2 (germline): MDHEN, SYDVKM. V dropped 7 bases and J dropped 9 bases, with 15 bases sitting between them. Here the CDR3 reads CASTSGSLRYTF. The CDR3 nucleotides read TGTGCCAGCACCTCTGGGTCTCTACGCTACACCTTC.

This clonotype occurred a few times. CDR3 in amino acids: CATSRELPSGDREQFF. The DNA of the CDR3 is TGTGCCACCAGCAGAGAGTTGCCTAGCGGAGACCGTGAGCAGTTCTTC. The chain employs TRBV15 and TRBJ2-1, with 7 nucleotides matching TRBD2. The CDR3 is made up of 16 amino acids. Germline CDR1 LNHNV, CDR2 YYDKDF (reference sequence). V shed 0 bases and J 9 bases; nucleotides not matched to a gene: 11.